Listed below are T cell receptor beta chains from one sample, sequenced in a study of cytomegalovirus exposure and HLA in healthy donors. The method was immunoSEQ multiplex PCR; TCRdb's version includes in-frame clones alone and lacks a portion of them. Of 150,000 or so clones listed, 70% to 90% are singletons. Sequenced sample: PBMCs. The receptors come from a woman in her twenties or thirties in good health and CMV-seropositive. The CDR3 runs from the conserved cysteine through the conserved F or W. The order of the fields is D gene, V gene, CDR3 length, J gene, clone size, CDR3 protein, CDR3 DNA. The D gene is left open where the match is weak. Part of the rows lack a size; the others show once, few, many or a class for expanded clones.

D gene: TRBD2; V gene: TRBV10-2; CDR3 length: 16; J gene: TRBJ2-2; clone size: -; CDR3 protein: CASSAGTSGMSGELFF; CDR3 DNA: TGCGCCAGCAGCGCCGGGACTAGCGGGATGAGCGGGGAGCTGTTTTTT
D gene: TRBD1; V gene: TRBV2; CDR3 length: 15; J gene: TRBJ2-1; clone size: -; CDR3 protein: CASSAGTGDYNEQFF; CDR3 DNA: TGTGCCAGCAGTGCCGGGACAGGGGATTACAATGAGCAGTTCTTC
D gene: TRBD2; V gene: TRBV29-1; CDR3 length: 16; J gene: TRBJ2-4; clone size: -; CDR3 protein: CSVVGLAGGIANIQYF; CDR3 DNA: TGCAGCGTTGTAGGACTAGCGGGAGGGATAGCAAACATTCAGTACTTC
D gene: TRBD1; V gene: TRBV4-1; CDR3 length: 15; J gene: TRBJ2-5; clone size: -; CDR3 protein: CASSPGQGAMETQYF; CDR3 DNA: TGCGCCAGCAGCCCGGGACAGGGGGCTATGGAGACCCAGTACTTC
D gene: -; V gene: TRBV28; CDR3 length: 12; J gene: TRBJ1-5; clone size: -; CDR3 protein: CASSLEYQPQHF; CDR3 DNA: TGTGCCAGCAGTTTAGAGTATCAGCCCCAGCATTTT
D gene: TRBD2; V gene: TRBV15; CDR3 length: 14; J gene: TRBJ2-5; clone size: -; CDR3 protein: CATSGTSEQETQYF; CDR3 DNA: TGTGCCACCAGTGGGACTAGCGAACAAGAGACCCAGTACTTC
D gene: -; V gene: TRBV5-6; CDR3 length: 18; J gene: TRBJ2-2; clone size: -; CDR3 protein: CASSLYFGTSPRTGELFF; CDR3 DNA: TGTGCCAGCAGCTTGTACTTTGGAACTAGCCCTCGCACCGGGGAGCTGTTTTTT
D gene: -; V gene: TRBV5-5; CDR3 length: 14; J gene: TRBJ1-1; clone size: -; CDR3 protein: CASTTNSGNTEAFF; CDR3 DNA: TGTGCCAGCACCACAAACTCAGGTAACACTGAAGCTTTCTTT
D gene: -; V gene: TRBV5-1; CDR3 length: 13; J gene: TRBJ2-1; clone size: once; CDR3 protein: CASSLSRDNEQFF; CDR3 DNA: TGCGCCAGCAGCTTGTCGAGAGACAATGAGCAGTTCTTC
D gene: -; V gene: TRBV7-9; CDR3 length: 13; J gene: TRBJ2-3; clone size: -; CDR3 protein: CASSEGAAEAQYF; CDR3 DNA: TGTGCCAGCAGCGAAGGAGCAGCAGAAGCGCAGTATTTT
D gene: -; V gene: TRBV7-8; CDR3 length: 14; J gene: TRBJ2-7; clone size: -; CDR3 protein: CASSLGPAPNEQYF; CDR3 DNA: TGTGCCAGCAGCTTAGGACCAGCGCCGAACGAGCAGTACTTC
D gene: TRBD1; V gene: TRBV7-8; CDR3 length: 13; J gene: TRBJ2-7; clone size: once; CDR3 protein: CASSWDRSGEQYF; CDR3 DNA: TGTGCCAGCAGCTGGGACAGGTCTGGGGAGCAGTACTTC
D gene: -; V gene: TRBV19; CDR3 length: 19; J gene: TRBJ1-5; clone size: -; CDR3 protein: CATSPWWYKAGSPNQPQHF; CDR3 DNA: TGTGCCACCTCCCCCTGGTGGTATAAGGCGGGCTCCCCCAATCAGCCCCAGCATTTT
D gene: TRBD1; V gene: TRBV14; CDR3 length: 15; J gene: TRBJ2-7; clone size: -; CDR3 protein: CASSDRGLNLGEQYF; CDR3 DNA: TGTGCCAGCAGCGACAGGGGGTTGAACCTGGGGGAGCAGTACTTC
D gene: TRBD1; V gene: TRBV28; CDR3 length: 14; J gene: TRBJ2-5; clone size: once; CDR3 protein: CASSSGQGAETQYF; CDR3 DNA: TGTGCCAGCAGTTCAGGACAGGGGGCAGAGACCCAGTACTTC
D gene: TRBD1; V gene: TRBV7-8; CDR3 length: 15; J gene: TRBJ2-7; clone size: -; CDR3 protein: CASSRTGKGTYEQYF; CDR3 DNA: TGTGCCAGCAGCCGGACAGGCAAAGGTACCTACGAGCAGTACTTC
D gene: -; V gene: TRBV18; CDR3 length: 12; J gene: TRBJ2-7; clone size: few; CDR3 protein: CASSPRGYEQYF; CDR3 DNA: TGTGCCAGCTCACCTAGAGGGTACGAGCAGTACTTC
D gene: -; V gene: TRBV10-2; CDR3 length: 12; J gene: TRBJ2-7; clone size: -; CDR3 protein: CASKDYSYEQYF; CDR3 DNA: TGCGCCAGCAAGGACTACTCCTACGAGCAGTACTTC
D gene: -; V gene: TRBV5-5; CDR3 length: 15; J gene: TRBJ1-5; clone size: -; CDR3 protein: CASSLVAGEDQPQHF; CDR3 DNA: TGTGCCAGCAGCTTGGTTGCCGGTGAGGATCAGCCCCAGCATTTT
D gene: TRBD1; V gene: TRBV4-2; CDR3 length: 17; J gene: TRBJ2-7; clone size: -; CDR3 protein: CASSQAWTGQVPYEQYF; CDR3 DNA: TGTGCCAGCAGCCAAGCTTGGACGGGACAGGTACCTTACGAGCAGTACTTC
D gene: -; V gene: TRBV5-1; CDR3 length: 17; J gene: TRBJ1-4; clone size: few; CDR3 protein: CASSLQGSDTTNEKLFF; CDR3 DNA: TGCGCCAGCAGCTTGCAAGGTTCGGACACAACTAATGAAAAACTGTTTTTT
D gene: TRBD2; V gene: TRBV4-1; CDR3 length: 14; J gene: TRBJ2-1; clone size: once; CDR3 protein: CASSQDGTRPEQFF; CDR3 DNA: TGCGCCAGCAGCCAAGATGGGACTAGGCCTGAGCAGTTCTTC